This T cell receptor (beta chain) was captured by sequencing in a study of control samples from healthy donors and cancer patients. Germline values: CDR1 SGDLS, CDR2 YYNGEE. J gave up 1 base and V 4 bases, and 17 bases lay outside the gene matches. CDR3 length: 19 amino acids. TCRdb's copy holds only in-frame clones and misses some; the assay was immunoSEQ multiplex PCR. The sample holds some 100,000 clones, roughly 93% seen once. This rearrangement joins TRBV9 to TRBJ2-7, with 10 bases aligning to TRBD2. The sequence was obtained from a man between 18 and 29 years old in good health. Sequenced sample: blood. The CDR3: CASSPGGGGGTSVSYEQYF. CDR3 coding DNA: TGTGCCAGCAGCCCGGGCGGGGGCGGAGGGACTAGCGTGTCCTACGAGCAGTACTTC.